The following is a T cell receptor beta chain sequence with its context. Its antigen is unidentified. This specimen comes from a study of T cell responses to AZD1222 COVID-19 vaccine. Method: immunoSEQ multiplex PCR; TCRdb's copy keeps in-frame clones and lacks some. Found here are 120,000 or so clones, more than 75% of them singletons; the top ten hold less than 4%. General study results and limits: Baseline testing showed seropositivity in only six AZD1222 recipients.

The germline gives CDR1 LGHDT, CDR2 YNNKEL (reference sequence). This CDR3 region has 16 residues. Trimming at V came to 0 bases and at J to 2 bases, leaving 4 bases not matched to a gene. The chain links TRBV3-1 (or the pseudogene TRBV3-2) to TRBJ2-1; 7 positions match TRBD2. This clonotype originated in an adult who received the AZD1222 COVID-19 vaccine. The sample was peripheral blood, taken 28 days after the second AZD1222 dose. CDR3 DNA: TGTGCCAGCAGCCAAGATCTCAGCGGGACCTACAATGAGCAGTTCTTC. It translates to CASSQDLSGTYNEQFF.